Listed below are T cell receptor beta chains from one sample, sequenced in a study of blood T cell repertoires in COVID-19. Profiled with immunoSEQ multiplex PCR; TCRdb holds only in-frame clones, not every one. This sample carries about 150,000 clones, around four fifths of them seen once, and the ten largest clones take roughly 5%. The sequenced sample consisted of PBMCs or T cells enriched from blood (not recorded which). These receptors originate from an older man who had been exposed to COVID-19. Both conserved end residues are trimmed from each CDR3. Each record gives: D gene, V gene, J gene, CDR3 protein. The D gene is left open where the match is weak.

d_gene: TRBD1; v_gene: TRBV30; j_gene: TRBJ2-7; CDR3aa: ALEEGQGRRKY
d_gene: .; v_gene: TRBV24-1; j_gene: TRBJ2-7; CDR3aa: ATSDPLEDEQY
d_gene: TRBD1; v_gene: TRBV18; j_gene: TRBJ1-2; CDR3aa: ASSPGTGTGVGGYT
d_gene: .; v_gene: TRBV29-1; j_gene: TRBJ1-1; CDR3aa: SVELGGRNTEAF
d_gene: .; v_gene: TRBV11-3; j_gene: TRBJ2-7; CDR3aa: ASSLDQGNEQY
d_gene: TRBD1; v_gene: TRBV18; j_gene: TRBJ1-2; CDR3aa: ASSPPGQPNYGYT
d_gene: .; v_gene: TRBV5-1; j_gene: TRBJ2-5; CDR3aa: ASSGTGDIRETQY
d_gene: TRBD1; v_gene: TRBV9; j_gene: TRBJ1-6; CDR3aa: ASSYYGTGASPLH
d_gene: .; v_gene: TRBV28; j_gene: TRBJ1-5; CDR3aa: ASSPGTGEFGNQPQH
d_gene: TRBD2; v_gene: TRBV3-1/TRBV3-2; j_gene: TRBJ2-7; CDR3aa: ASSPGTSGRAYEQY
d_gene: .; v_gene: TRBV3-1/TRBV3-2; j_gene: TRBJ2-2; CDR3aa: ASSPGTSSSGELF
d_gene: .; v_gene: TRBV15; j_gene: TRBJ2-1; CDR3aa: ATSPLLAGESGEQF
d_gene: .; v_gene: TRBV7-8; j_gene: TRBJ1-5; CDR3aa: ASSSNDRSQH
d_gene: .; v_gene: TRBV9; j_gene: TRBJ2-1; CDR3aa: ASSVPHQSGEQF
d_gene: .; v_gene: TRBV5-1; j_gene: TRBJ1-2; CDR3aa: ASSLVSGGSGPYGYT
d_gene: TRBD1; v_gene: TRBV19; j_gene: TRBJ1-5; CDR3aa: ASSQGAANQPQH
d_gene: .; v_gene: TRBV28; j_gene: TRBJ1-2; CDR3aa: ASSLQTADYGYT
d_gene: TRBD1; v_gene: TRBV11-2; j_gene: TRBJ1-2; CDR3aa: ASSLGQGVNYGYT
d_gene: TRBD1; v_gene: TRBV5-4; j_gene: TRBJ2-1; CDR3aa: ASSPGQLNEQF
d_gene: TRBD1; v_gene: TRBV28; j_gene: TRBJ1-6; CDR3aa: ATGPWTGRRDSPLH
d_gene: TRBD1; v_gene: TRBV29-1; j_gene: TRBJ1-2; CDR3aa: SARDSYGYT
d_gene: .; v_gene: TRBV7-2; j_gene: TRBJ1-2; CDR3aa: ASSLDTANYGYT